The 30 T cell receptor beta chains given below trace back to one sample, sequenced in a study of blood T cell repertoires in COVID-19. Only in-frame clones appear in the TCRdb table, and some are missing; sequencing was by immunoSEQ multiplex PCR. The sample has 490,000 or so clones; less than 90% are singletons. Sequencing was performed on PBMCs or T cells enriched from blood (not recorded which). The source of these receptors is an older woman who had recovered from COVID-19.

This clone occurred once. V gene TRBV27 combines with J gene TRBJ2-4; tentatively, D is TRBD2 (5 bases). The length of the CDR3 is 13 residues. Germline-derived CDR1 and CDR2 are MNHEY and SMNVEV (reference sequence). Trimming removed 4 bases from V and 1 base from J, with 5 bases in between. For the CDR3, the DNA is TGTGCCAGCAGTTCGGGGGCCAAAAACATTCAGTACTTC. It encodes CASSSGAKNIQYF.

This chain joins TRBV29-1 and TRBJ1-1, with TRBD1 identical over 9 bases. Trimming cost V 8 bases and J 0 bases; bases outside gene matches: 7. Germline V CDR1 and CDR2: SQVTM, ANQGSEA. The CDR3 length is 14 residues. CDR3 sequence reads: CSSRTGAMNTEAFF. For the CDR3, the DNA is TGCAGCTCGAGGACAGGGGCCATGAACACTGAAGCTTTCTTT.

The chain is built from TRBV4-2 and TRBJ1-6; TRBD1 aligns across 7 bases. Germline assignment: CDR1 LGHNA and CDR2 YNFKEQ. V was clipped by 1 base and J by 0 bases; unmatched bases: 3. The CDR3 runs to 17 residues. For the CDR3, the DNA is TGTGCCAGCAGCCAAGGGGACAGCTCCTCCTATAATTCACCCCTCCACTTT. This sequence encodes CASSQGDSSSYNSPLHF.

V and J are TRBV18 and TRBJ2-1, with D perhaps matching TRBD2 (5 bases). Germline CDR1 and CDR2: KGHSH and LQKENI. The CDR3 totals 14 residues. V was shortened by 3 bases and J by 4 bases, with 10 bases between the two germline ends. The CDR3 DNA sequence: TGTGCCAGCTCACCGAAAGGCGGGTACAATGAGCAGTTCTTC. Translated, it gives CASSPKGGYNEQFF. Supplemented by reference TRBV18 and TRBJ2-1, the full variable domain reads NAGVMQNPRHLVRRRGQEARLRCSPMKGHSHVYWYRQLPEEGLKFMVYLQKENIIDESGMPKERFSAEFPKEGPSILRIQQVVRGDSAAYFCASSPKGGYNEQFFGPGTRLTVL.

This clone came up once. J is TRBJ2-1 and V is TRBV6-5; the match to TRBD2 covers 14 bases. The length of the CDR3 is 14 residues. Germline loops: CDR1 MNHEY, CDR2 SVGAGI. V was clipped by 2 bases and J by 12 bases; unmatched bases: 3. The CDR3: CASSYGLAGGLQFF. CDR3 bases: TGTGCCAGCAGTTACGGACTAGCGGGGGGCTTGCAGTTCTTC.

The genes are TRBV19 and TRBJ2-2; 7 bases line up with TRBD1. J was trimmed by 3 bases and V by 4 bases; bases with no gene match: 5. Per germline, CDR1 LNHDA and CDR2 SQIVND (reference sequence). This CDR3 spans 15 amino acids. The CDR3 here is CASSKGARDTGELFF. The CDR3 DNA reads as TGTGCCAGTAGTAAGGGGGCGAGGGACACCGGGGAGCTGTTTTTT.

The J gene is TRBJ2-3, the V gene TRBV10-3; 9 nucleotides agree with TRBD2. Germline CDR1 and CDR2: ENHRY and SYGVKD. V was pared by 3 bases and J by 4 bases, with 14 bases of the junction left unmatched. CDR3 length: 18 residues. The CDR3 loop is CAISEGPTSGGGSDTQYF. In nucleotides, the CDR3 is TGTGCCATCAGTGAAGGCCCGACTAGCGGAGGGGGGTCAGATACGCAGTATTTT.

V usage is TRBV2 and J usage is TRBJ1-2, with a possible D match to TRBD1 (6 bases). V lost 4 bases and J 2 bases, leaving 23 bases between the germline ends. The germline CDR1 and CDR2 sequences are SNHLY and FYNNEI. The CDR3 has 18 residues. CDR3 DNA: TGTGCCAGCAGTGTTGGGGCAGGGGTTGTAAGGGGAAACTATGGCTACACCTTC. Translating gives CASSVGAGVVRGNYGYTF.

V gene TRBV4-1 combines with J gene TRBJ1-6, with 7 bases fitting TRBD1. The CDR3 loop spans 15 amino acids. The ends lost 4 bases at V and 8 bases at J; junction bases unmatched: 8. Germline loops: CDR1 MGHRA, CDR2 YSYEKL. The CDR3 spells CASSRSTGFDSPLHF. Here the CDR3 DNA reads TGCGCCAGCAGCCGATCGACAGGGTTTGATTCACCCCTCCACTTT.

The chain links TRBV7-8 to TRBJ2-7; tentatively, D is TRBD1 (6 bases). The CDR3 has 18 amino acids. Per the germline V gene, CDR1 is SGHVS and CDR2 is FQNEAQ. V was shortened by 1 base and J by 2 bases, with 21 bases between the two germline ends. This CDR3 reads CASSLVGYIRGYPYEQYF. As DNA, the CDR3 is TGTGCCAGCAGCTTAGTGGGATATATCAGGGGTTACCCCTACGAGCAGTACTTC.

This clone was counted once. The J gene is TRBJ2-3, the V gene TRBV2, with 7 bases identical to TRBD2. V trimming: 6 bases; J trimming: 10 bases; junction bases outside the gene matches: 4. Germline-derived CDR1 and CDR2 are SNHLY and FYNNEI. The CDR3 is 11 residues long. The CDR3 nucleotides read TGTGCCAGCAGCACTAGCGCCGCGCAGTATTTT. It yields the protein CASSTSAAQYF. Combining the CDR3 with reference TRBV2 and TRBJ2-3 gives the whole variable domain EPEVTQTPSHQVTQMGQEVILRCVPISNHLYFYWYRQILGQKVEFLVSFYNNEISEKSEIFDDQFSVERPDGSNFTLKIRSTKLEDSAMYFCASSTSAAQYFGPGTRLTVL.

The V and J genes are TRBV7-6 and TRBJ2-7, with D possibly matching TRBD1 (5 bases). Germline V gene data show CDR1 as SGHVS and CDR2 as FNYEAQ. V lost 5 bases and J 3 bases, leaving 11 bases between the germline ends. The CDR3 loop spans 13 amino acids. CDR3 coding DNA: TGTGCCAGCAGCCGAAGCCAGGGCTACGAGCAGTACGTC. Translation gives CASSRSQGYEQYV.

The gene calls are TRBV5-6 and TRBJ2-1, with D perhaps TRBD1 (6 bases). There are 12 residues in the CDR3. The germline gives CDR1 SGHDT, CDR2 YYEEEE. V lost 3 bases and J 12 bases, leaving 13 bases between the germline ends. The CDR3 coding sequence is TGTGCCAGCAGCTACGGACAGACCTGGCAGTTCTTC. Its protein product is CASSYGQTWQFF.

V gene TRBV5-4 combines with J gene TRBJ2-7, with 10 bases aligning to TRBD1. Germline assignment: CDR1 SGHNT and CDR2 YYREEE (reference sequence). Germline trimming cut 2 bases from V and 2 bases from J; bases unmatched to any gene: 1. This CDR3 spans 14 amino acids. In DNA form, the CDR3 reads TGTGCCAGCAGCTTCGGGACAGGGGCCTACGAGCAGTACTTC. Encoded protein: CASSFGTGAYEQYF.

The chain uses TRBV7-9 and TRBJ1-4; 9 bases map to TRBD1. The CDR3 has 14 amino acids. Germline V gene data show CDR1 as SEHNR and CDR2 as FQNEAQ (reference sequence). The ends lost 4 bases at V and 7 bases at J; junction bases unmatched: 4. CDR3 bases: TGTGCCAGCAGCTCGGGACAGGGAGGTGAAAAACTGTTTTTT. It specifies CASSSGQGGEKLFF.

The V and J genes are TRBV2 and TRBJ2-7, with 7 bases identical to TRBD1. The germline gives CDR1 SNHLY, CDR2 FYNNEI. The CDR3 length is 14 residues. Trimming removed 2 bases from V and 5 bases from J; junction bases left unmatched: 6. The CDR3 loop reads CASSEFDRVNEQYV. CDR3 coding DNA: TGTGCCAGCAGTGAATTCGACAGGGTAAACGAGCAGTACGTC.

The V gene is TRBV5-4, the J gene TRBJ1-4, with D maybe TRBD1 (6 bases). CDR3 length equals 14 residues. V was shortened by 3 bases and J by 7 bases, with 13 bases between the two germline ends. Per germline, CDR1 SGHNT and CDR2 YYREEE (reference sequence). The CDR3 here is CASSSGQPGEKLFF. As DNA, the CDR3 is TGTGCCAGCAGCTCGGGACAACCGGGTGAAAAACTGTTTTTT.

The chain recombines TRBV6-1 with TRBJ1-2; maybe TRBD1 (6 bases). The V gene's germline CDR1 is MNHNS and CDR2 SASEGT. The CDR3 runs to 14 residues. The V gene lost 0 bases and the J gene lost 5 bases, with 10 bases spanning the gap. The CDR3 spells CASSEAGRGYGYTF. The CDR3 DNA reads TGTGCCAGCAGTGAAGCGGGGAGGGGGTATGGCTACACCTTC.

V and J are TRBV3-1 (or the pseudogene TRBV3-2) and TRBJ2-1; 7 bases fit TRBD2. Germline lookup yields CDR1 LGHDT and CDR2 YNNKEL (reference sequence). The J segment lost 7 bases and the V segment lost 1 base, leaving 7 bases of the junction unmatched. The CDR3 spans 15 residues. CDR3 sequence: CASSQAMGLPNEQFF. The DNA for the CDR3 is TGTGCCAGCAGCCAAGCGATGGGACTACCAAATGAGCAGTTCTTC.

The chain carries TRBV11-2 and TRBJ2-7; D might be TRBD2 (6 bases). V was cut by 7 bases and J by 4 bases, with 14 bases left in between. Germline V gives CDR1 SGHAT, CDR2 FQNNGV. This CDR3 contains 13 residues. The CDR3 sequence: CASNTGGSYEQYF. The CDR3 coding sequence is TGTGCCAGCAATACCGGGGGATCGTACGAGCAGTACTTC. Filled out from reference TRBV11-2 and TRBJ2-7, the complete variable domain reads EAGVAQSPRYKIIEKRQSVAFWCNPISGHATLYWYQQILGQGPKLLIQFQNNGVVDDSQLPKDRFSAERLKGVDSTLKIQPAKLEDSAVYLCASNTGGSYEQYFGPGTRLTVT.

V and J are TRBV6-5 and TRBJ2-1, with a weak D call TRBD1 (7 bases). Germline V lookup: CDR1 MNHEY, CDR2 SVGAGI. CDR3 length: 15 residues. The V end lost 7 bases, the J end lost 0 bases, and 13 bases lay between the germline ends. CDR3 residues: CASTVQGGSYNEQFF. The CDR3 DNA reads as TGTGCCAGCACCGTTCAGGGGGGCTCCTACAATGAGCAGTTCTTC.

The chain has TRBV18 and TRBJ2-2; TRBD2 is a possible D gene (5 bases). Trimming took off 1 base at V and 1 base at J, with 10 bases between the two ends. Germline CDR1 KGHSH, CDR2 LQKENI. The CDR3 covers 16 residues. Here the CDR3 reads CASSPLLAQNTGELFF. The CDR3 DNA sequence: TGTGCCAGCTCACCACTCCTAGCTCAGAACACCGGGGAGCTGTTTTTT.

The V call is TRBV5-1, the J call TRBJ1-3, with D possibly TRBD1 on 6 matching bases. Germline V lookup: CDR1 SGHRS, CDR2 YFSETQ. This CDR3 contains 16 residues. V lost 1 base and J 0 bases, leaving 11 bases between the germline ends. The CDR3 protein is CASSLMGHFSGNTIYF. CDR3 bases: TGCGCCAGCAGCTTGATGGGACACTTCTCTGGAAACACCATATATTTT. The entire variable domain, with the rest obtained from reference TRBV5-1 and TRBJ1-3, is as follows: KAGVTQTPRYLIKTRGQQVTLSCSPISGHRSVSWYQQTPGQGLQFLFEYFSETQRNKGNFPGRFSGRQFSNSRSEMNVSTLELGDSALYLCASSLMGHFSGNTIYFGEGSWLTVV.

The chain links TRBV5-4 to TRBJ2-7; D gene uncertain. Between the trimmed V and J ends, which lost 0 bases and 0 bases, there was a span of 4 bases. Germline CDR1 and CDR2: SGHNT and YYREEE (reference sequence). There are 13 residues in the CDR3. The CDR3 region is CASSLDISYEQYF. In nucleotides, the CDR3 is TGTGCCAGCAGCTTGGACATCTCCTACGAGCAGTACTTC.

This clone was detected only a few times. The rearrangement links TRBV9 to TRBJ2-2, with 8 bases lining up with TRBD1. CDR1 is SGDLS and CDR2 is YYNGEE in the germline V gene. After removal of 6 bases from V and 8 bases from J, the junction contained 3 bases not matched to a gene. CDR3 length equals 12 residues. CDR3 sequence: CASTDRVGELFF. CDR3 nucleotide sequence: TGTGCCAGCACGGACAGGGTGGGGGAGCTGTTTTTT. The full variable domain, rest sourced from reference TRBV9 and TRBJ2-2, is DSGVTQTPKHLITATGQRVTLRCSPRSGDLSVYWYQQSLDQGLQFLIQYYNGEERAKGNILERFSAQQFPDLHSELNLSSLELGDSALYFCASTDRVGELFFGEGSRLTVL.

This clone was detected only a few times. CDR3 sequence (DNA): TGTGCCAGCACCACAGGGGGCGGCTACGAGCAGTACTTC. Translated: CASTTGGGYEQYF. V usage is TRBV6-5 and J usage is TRBJ2-7; 9 positions match TRBD1. The CDR3 is made up of 13 amino acids. Germline V gene data show CDR1 as MNHEY and CDR2 as SVGAGI. J was trimmed by 3 bases and V by 7 bases; bases with no gene match: 4.

The gene calls are TRBV7-8 and TRBJ2-7; D may be TRBD2 (6 bases). V was trimmed by 1 base and J by 6 bases, leaving 13 bases between them. From germline, CDR1 is SGHVS and CDR2 FQNEAQ. The CDR3 totals 14 residues. The CDR3 loop reads CASSLGVAALEQYF. CDR3 in DNA: TGTGCCAGCAGCTTAGGGGTAGCGGCCCTCGAGCAGTACTTC.

This chain connects TRBV10-3 to TRBJ1-1; 8 nucleotides match TRBD1. V trimming: 7 bases; J trimming: 6 bases; junction bases outside the gene matches: 13. Germline-derived CDR1 and CDR2 are ENHRY and SYGVKD. The CDR3 sequence is 15 residues long. CDR3 loop: CAITKDRGGFAEAFF. Here the CDR3 DNA reads TGTGCCATCACCAAAGACAGGGGAGGGTTCGCTGAAGCTTTCTTT.

In this sample, this clone turned up a few times. The V call is TRBV21-1, the J call TRBJ1-5; the table's D call, TRBD1, has no DNA check behind it. TRBV21-1 counts as a pseudogene. This CDR3 spans 16 amino acids. CDR3 DNA: TGTGCCAGCAGCAAAGAGGGGCAGGGGATCCATCAGCCCCAGCATTTT. Amino acid sequence: CASSKEGQGIHQPQHF.

This rearrangement joins TRBV27 to TRBJ2-3, with D uncertain. CDR3 length: 11 residues. The germline V gene has CDR1 MNHEY and CDR2 SMNVEV (reference sequence). V gave up 4 bases and J gave up 7 bases, with 6 bases separating them. CDR3 sequence: CASSWANTQYF. In nucleotides, the CDR3 is TGTGCCAGCAGTTGGGCTAATACGCAGTATTTT.